This is a list of T cell receptor beta chains from one sample in a study of shared clonotypes between healthy human individuals. Sequencing was performed with immunoSEQ multiplex PCR; in TCRdb, only in-frame clones are kept and a portion is missing. The sample records millions of clones, around 95% being singletons. Sequenced sample: naive CD4+ T cells sorted from blood. The source of these receptors is a man aged 18 to 29 in good health. CDR3s include the opening cysteine and the closing phenylalanine or tryptophan. Each record gives: CDR3 DNA, CDR3 protein, J gene, D gene, V gene, clone size. The D gene is left open where the match is weak. The size entry is marked missing in some rows and otherwise reads once, few, many or a size class.

DNA: TGCGCCAGCAGTGCGGGCTCTGGGGCCAACGTCCTGACTTTC; CDR3: CASSAGSGANVLTF; J: TRBJ2-6; D: -; V: TRBV10-1; size: -
DNA: TGCGCCAGCAGCCAAATTCGGCAGGGCCTGGAAGCTTTCTTT; CDR3: CASSQIRQGLEAFF; J: TRBJ1-1; D: -; V: TRBV4-1; size: -
DNA: TGTGCCTGGACCGTCAACCAACAGGGGGGGAACACTGAAGCTTTCTTT; CDR3: CAWTVNQQGGNTEAFF; J: TRBJ1-1; D: TRBD1; V: TRBV30; size: -
DNA: TGTGCCAGCATTTCAGGGGGAGGGGACTATGGCTACACCTTC; CDR3: CASISGGGDYGYTF; J: TRBJ1-2; D: TRBD1; V: TRBV28; size: -
DNA: TGTGCCAGCAGCTTGAAACTGGGCAGGAGCTCCTACGAGCAGTACTTC; CDR3: CASSLKLGRSSYEQYF; J: TRBJ2-7; D: -; V: TRBV5-4; size: -
DNA: TGTGCCAGCAGCGAACTAGCGGCGAGGGCTGGGACCCAGTACTTC; CDR3: CASSELAARAGTQYF; J: TRBJ2-5; D: TRBD2; V: TRBV7-2; size: -
DNA: TGTGCCAGCAGTATCAGTCCAGGGGGAGATGAAAAACTGTTTTTT; CDR3: CASSISPGGDEKLFF; J: TRBJ1-4; D: TRBD1; V: TRBV6-4; size: -
DNA: TGTGCCAGCAGTGAATCAGGGAGGGTAGGCGAGCAGTACTTC; CDR3: CASSESGRVGEQYF; J: TRBJ2-7; D: TRBD2; V: TRBV25-1; size: -
DNA: TGTGCCAGCAGTTACTCCGGGACGAACAATCAGCCCCAGCATTTT; CDR3: CASSYSGTNNQPQHF; J: TRBJ1-5; D: -; V: TRBV6-5; size: -
DNA: TGTGCCAGCAGTAGGGACAGTCTAAGCAATCAGCCCCAGCATTTT; CDR3: CASSRDSLSNQPQHF; J: TRBJ1-5; D: TRBD1; V: TRBV6-5; size: -
DNA: TGTGCCAGCAGTTCCAAGTTATTGGGAAAGAATTCACCCCTCCACTTT; CDR3: CASSSKLLGKNSPLHF; J: TRBJ1-6; D: -; V: TRBV27; size: -
DNA: TGTGCCAGCAGCTTCTCTGGCGGGAGTCATACCGGGGAGCTGTTTTTT; CDR3: CASSFSGGSHTGELFF; J: TRBJ2-2; D: TRBD2; V: TRBV5-4; size: -
DNA: TGTGCCAGTAGTATCATAGCGGGAGATCACAATGAGCAGTTCTTC; CDR3: CASSIIAGDHNEQFF; J: TRBJ2-1; D: TRBD2; V: TRBV19; size: -
DNA: TGTGCCAGCAGTACCATCATGACCCTCGGAAGGGGCAATCAGCCCCAGCATTTT; CDR3: CASSTIMTLGRGNQPQHF; J: TRBJ1-5; D: -; V: TRBV28; size: -
DNA: TGTGCCAGCAGCCGCGATGGACTCGCCTACGAGCAGTACTTC; CDR3: CASSRDGLAYEQYF; J: TRBJ2-7; D: -; V: TRBV7-2; size: -
DNA: TGTGCCAGCAGTTTGGGCAGCCTGGGGGCGGATGGCTACACCTTC; CDR3: CASSLGSLGADGYTF; J: TRBJ1-2; D: -; V: TRBV28; size: once
DNA: TGTGCCAGCAGCTTAGCCAGCGGGGGAGACATTCAGTACTTC; CDR3: CASSLASGGDIQYF; J: TRBJ2-4; D: TRBD2; V: TRBV7-9; size: -
DNA: TGTGCCAGCAGTGTCAACCTCGAGCAGTACTTC; CDR3: CASSVNLEQYF; J: TRBJ2-7; D: -; V: TRBV2; size: -
DNA: TGTGCCAGCCAGTCGGGAGGTTGGAATGAGCAGTTCTTC; CDR3: CASQSGGWNEQFF; J: TRBJ2-1; D: TRBD2; V: TRBV11-2; size: -
DNA: TGTGCCAGCAGTAAAGCGGGGGCGGAGACCCAGTACTTC; CDR3: CASSKAGAETQYF; J: TRBJ2-5; D: TRBD2; V: TRBV2; size: -
DNA: TGCGCCAGCAGCCAAGAAGGGGGAGGGACCGGGGAGCTGTTTTTT; CDR3: CASSQEGGGTGELFF; J: TRBJ2-2; D: -; V: TRBV4-1; size: -
DNA: TGTGCCAGCAGCTTGGCGGTTGAAAATAATGAGCAGTTCTTC; CDR3: CASSLAVENNEQFF; J: TRBJ2-1; D: -; V: TRBV7-9; size: -
DNA: TGTGCCTGGAGTGTACCGGGGACAGGGGGGGCAGCTTTCTTT; CDR3: CAWSVPGTGGAAFF; J: TRBJ1-1; D: TRBD1; V: TRBV30; size: once
DNA: TGCGCCAGCAGTTCGCGGGGGGGCCCCGATACGCAGTATTTT; CDR3: CASSSRGGPDTQYF; J: TRBJ2-3; D: TRBD2; V: TRBV10-1; size: -
DNA: TGTGCCAGCAGAGCGGTAATTGGGGTGGGCTACGAGCAGTACTTC; CDR3: CASRAVIGVGYEQYF; J: TRBJ2-7; D: -; V: TRBV6-1; size: once
DNA: TGCGCCAGCAGCTTTAGGGCAGAAGAGACCCAGTACTTC; CDR3: CASSFRAEETQYF; J: TRBJ2-5; D: -; V: TRBV5-1; size: -
DNA: TGTGCCAGCAGTTTGGCAGGGAACATTAATTCACCCCTCCACTTT; CDR3: CASSLAGNINSPLHF; J: TRBJ1-6; D: -; V: TRBV25-1; size: -
DNA: TGTGCCATCAGTGGAACCCTGACAGGCCGGGTCCCCTCTAACACAGATACGCAGTATTTT; CDR3: CAISGTLTGRVPSNTDTQYF; J: TRBJ2-3; D: -; V: TRBV10-3; size: -
DNA: TGTGCCTGGAGTGAGGGCGGAACTCAAAGGGAAAAACTGTTTTTT; CDR3: CAWSEGGTQREKLFF; J: TRBJ1-4; D: -; V: TRBV30; size: -
DNA: TGTGCCAGCAGTGATTCTGGGGCCAACGTCCTGACTTTC; CDR3: CASSDSGANVLTF; J: TRBJ2-6; D: -; V: TRBV2; size: -
DNA: TGTGCCAGCAGTCCAAGTCAGGGACGTAATTCACCCCTCCACTTT; CDR3: CASSPSQGRNSPLHF; J: TRBJ1-6; D: -; V: TRBV27; size: -